A single sample is the source of the 5 T cell receptor beta chains below, sequenced in a study of T cells after posttransplantation cyclophosphamide. Treatment was busulfan-fludarabine conditioning, a marrow graft, and cyclophosphamide on days +3 and +4. The table came from immunoSEQ multiplex PCR; TCRdb's copy has only in-frame clones and leaves some out. This sample yields about 1,400 clones, of which 78% are seen a single time; approximately 30% belongs to the top ten. This specimen consisted of PBMCs, obtained approximately 220 days after allogeneic stem cell transplant with posttransplant cyclophosphamide. These receptor sequences come from a female patient between 60 and 69 years old who received an allogeneic stem cell transplant from an unrelated donor, was CMV-positive, and had acute GVHD only. Some T cells may be graft donor cells.

The V call is TRBV18, the J call TRBJ2-5; D is unresolved. Germline loops: CDR1 KGHSH, CDR2 LQKENI. Trimming shortened V by 2 bases and J by 1 base, and 8 bases separated the two germline ends. The CDR3 contains 14 residues. This CDR3 is CASSPGILQETQYF. CDR3 coding DNA: TGTGCCAGCTCACCAGGTATACTCCAAGAGACCCAGTACTTC.

This clone was recorded once. V is TRBV2 and J is TRBJ1-1, with D maybe TRBD1 (5 bases). V lost 8 bases to trimming and J lost 5 bases, with 15 bases between them. CDR1 is SNHLY and CDR2 is FYNNEI in the germline V gene. The length of the CDR3 is 13 residues. CDR3 amino acids: CASFDGRGTEAFF. CDR3 nucleotides: TGTGCCAGCTTTGACGGGAGGGGAACTGAAGCTTTCTTT.

The chain is built from TRBV10-3 and TRBJ2-7, with 7 bases lining up with TRBD1. V dropped 3 bases and J dropped 2; count of bases not matched to a gene: 7. The germline CDR1 and CDR2 sequences are ENHRY and SYGVKD. The CDR3 is made up of 15 amino acids. CDR3 coding DNA: TGTGCCATCAGTGAAGTACAGGGGAGAACCTACGAGCAGTACTTC. This gives the protein CAISEVQGRTYEQYF.

The V gene is TRBV6-1, the J gene TRBJ1-5; no reliable D call. Germline lookup yields CDR1 MNHNS and CDR2 SASEGT. V gave up 9 bases and J gave up 6 bases, with 15 bases separating them. The CDR3 is made up of 13 amino acids. The CDR3 here is CASRGSSGQPQHF. Here the CDR3 DNA reads TGTGCCAGTCGAGGAAGCAGTGGTCAGCCCCAGCATTTT.

J is TRBJ1-6 and V is TRBV5-1; D may be TRBD1 (5 bases). V was trimmed by 0 bases and J by 10 bases, leaving 17 bases between them. CDR1 SGHRS and CDR2 YFSETQ come from the germline V gene. The length of the CDR3 is 16 residues. The CDR3 nucleotides read TGCGCCAGCAGCTTGGGCAGTACGGGGGTAGGGTCACCCCTCCACTTT. This translates into CASSLGSTGVGSPLHF. Using reference TRBV5-1 and TRBJ1-6 for the parts outside the CDR3, the full variable domain is KAGVTQTPRYLIKTRGQQVTLSCSPISGHRSVSWYQQTPGQGLQFLFEYFSETQRNKGNFPGRFSGRQFSNSRSEMNVSTLELGDSALYLCASSLGSTGVGSPLHFGNGTRLTVT.